Sequencing of this T cell receptor beta chain was carried out in a study of TIL therapy for anti-PD-1-resistant metastatic lung cancer. The CDR3 is made up of 16 amino acids. With 0 bases clipped from V and 5 bases from J, the junction kept 6 bases outside the gene matches. Germline loops: CDR1 MGHRA, CDR2 YSYEKL. The immunoSEQ assay was v3. Assay: immunoSEQ multiplex PCR; the TCRdb copy retains only in-frame clones and omits some. Of roughly 50,000 clones in the sample, 71% were seen once. Indicated time point: pre-treatment sample, taken before nivolumab and TIL therapy. Most excised metastases sampled were pleural nodules or supraclavicular lymph nodes.

The sequence came from a person aged 25-85 years with non-small cell lung cancer. This chain joins TRBV4-1 and TRBJ2-2; 7 bases are a match to TRBD1. The starting material was tumor tissue, obtained at baseline. For the CDR3, the DNA is TGCGCCAGCAGCCAAGAGACGAGGGGGCGGACCGGGGAGCTGTTTTTT. This sequence encodes CASSQETRGRTGELFF.